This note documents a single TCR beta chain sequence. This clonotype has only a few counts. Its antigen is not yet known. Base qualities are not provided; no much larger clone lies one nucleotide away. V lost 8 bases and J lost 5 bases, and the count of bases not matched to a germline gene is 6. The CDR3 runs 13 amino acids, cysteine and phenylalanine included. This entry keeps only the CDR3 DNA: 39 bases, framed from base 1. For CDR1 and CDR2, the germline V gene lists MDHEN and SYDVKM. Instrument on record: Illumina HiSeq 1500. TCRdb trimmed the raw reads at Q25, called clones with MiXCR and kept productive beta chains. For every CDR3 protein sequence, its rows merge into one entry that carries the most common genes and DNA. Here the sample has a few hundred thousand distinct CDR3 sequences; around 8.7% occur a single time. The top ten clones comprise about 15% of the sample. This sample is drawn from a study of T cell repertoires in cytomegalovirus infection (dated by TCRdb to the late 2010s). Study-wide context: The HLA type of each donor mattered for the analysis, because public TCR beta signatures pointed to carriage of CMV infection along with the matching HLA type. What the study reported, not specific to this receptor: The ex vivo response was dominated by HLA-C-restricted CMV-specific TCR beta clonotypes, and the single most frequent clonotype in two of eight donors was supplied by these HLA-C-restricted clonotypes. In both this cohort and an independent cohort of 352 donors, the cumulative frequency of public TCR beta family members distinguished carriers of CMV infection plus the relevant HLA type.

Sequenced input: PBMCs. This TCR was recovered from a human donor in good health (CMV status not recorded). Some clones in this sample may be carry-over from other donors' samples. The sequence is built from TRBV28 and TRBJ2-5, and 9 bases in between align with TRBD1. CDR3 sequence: CASGQGTPETQYF. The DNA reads TGTGCCAGCGGACAGGGGACCCCGGAGACCCAGTACTTC. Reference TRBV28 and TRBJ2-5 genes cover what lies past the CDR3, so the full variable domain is DVKVTQSSRYLVKRTGEKVFLECVQDMDHENMFWYRQDPGLGLRLIYFSYDVKMKEKGDIPEGYSVSREKKERFSLILESASTNQTSMYLCASGQGTPETQYFGPGTRLLVL.